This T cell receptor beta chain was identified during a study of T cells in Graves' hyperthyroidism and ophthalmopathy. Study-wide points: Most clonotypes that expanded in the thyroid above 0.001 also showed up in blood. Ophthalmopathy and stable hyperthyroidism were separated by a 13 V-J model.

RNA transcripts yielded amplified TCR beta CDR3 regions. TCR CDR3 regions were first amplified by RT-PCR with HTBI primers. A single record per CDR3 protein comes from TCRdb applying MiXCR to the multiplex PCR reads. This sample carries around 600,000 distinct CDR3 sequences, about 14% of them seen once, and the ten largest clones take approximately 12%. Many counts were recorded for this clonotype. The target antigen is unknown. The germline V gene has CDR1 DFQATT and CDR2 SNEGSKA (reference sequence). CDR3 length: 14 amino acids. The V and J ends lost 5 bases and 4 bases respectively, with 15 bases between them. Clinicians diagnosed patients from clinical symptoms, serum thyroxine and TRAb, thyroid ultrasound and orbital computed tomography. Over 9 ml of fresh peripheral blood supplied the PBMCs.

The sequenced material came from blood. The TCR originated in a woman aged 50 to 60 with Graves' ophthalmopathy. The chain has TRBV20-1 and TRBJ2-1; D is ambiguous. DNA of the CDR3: TGCAGTGCTTCCCGGTCCTCGGCTTACAATGAGCAGTTCTTC. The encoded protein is CSASRSSAYNEQFF.